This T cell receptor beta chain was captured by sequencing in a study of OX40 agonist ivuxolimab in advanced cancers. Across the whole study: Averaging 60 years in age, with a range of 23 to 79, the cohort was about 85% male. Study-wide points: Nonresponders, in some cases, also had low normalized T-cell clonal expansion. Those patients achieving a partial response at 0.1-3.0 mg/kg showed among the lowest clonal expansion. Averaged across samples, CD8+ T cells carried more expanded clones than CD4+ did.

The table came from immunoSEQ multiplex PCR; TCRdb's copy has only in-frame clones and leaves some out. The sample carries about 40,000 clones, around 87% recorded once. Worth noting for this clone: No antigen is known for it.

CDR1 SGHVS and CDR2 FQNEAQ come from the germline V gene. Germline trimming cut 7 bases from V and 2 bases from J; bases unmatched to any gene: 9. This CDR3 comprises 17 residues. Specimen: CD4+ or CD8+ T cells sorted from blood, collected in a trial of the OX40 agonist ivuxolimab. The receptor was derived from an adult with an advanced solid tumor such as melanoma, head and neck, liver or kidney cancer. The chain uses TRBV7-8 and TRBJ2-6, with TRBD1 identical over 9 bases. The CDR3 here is CASIPGQGPAGANVLTF. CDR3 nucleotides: TGTGCCAGCATCCCGGGACAGGGTCCTGCTGGGGCCAACGTCCTGACTTTC.